This T cell receptor beta chain was sequenced in a study of T cell repertoires in cytomegalovirus infection. Study outcomes and limitations: The study identified carriers of CMV plus the relevant HLA from cumulative public TCR beta family frequency.

Using its own MiXCR run on the reads, TCRdb lists one record per CDR3 protein. The data contain some 940,000 distinct CDR3 sequences, roughly 30% of them singletons. This clonotype occurred many times. Its antigen remains unknown. The source material was cultured CD8+ T cells from PBMCs, sampled from culture after CMV antigen stimulation. The clonotype originates from a human donor in good health (CMV status not recorded). Some clones in this sample may be carry-over from other donors' samples.

The CDR3 coding sequence is TGCAGTGCTAGAGATCGGGAGCATAGCTCCTATAATTCACCCCTCCACTTT. Its protein is CSARDREHSSYNSPLHF. V usage is TRBV20-1 and J usage is TRBJ1-6; D is unclear. Deletions cut 0 bases from V and 0 bases from J, with 12 bases between. This CDR3 has 17 amino acids. Germline V gene sequence: CDR1 DFQATT, CDR2 SNEGSKA (reference sequence).